This is a list of T cell receptor beta chains from one sample in a study of radiation and T cells in renal cell carcinoma. The method was immunoSEQ multiplex PCR; TCRdb's version includes in-frame clones alone and lacks a portion of them. The sample has 130,000 to 150,000 clones; 75% to 90% are singletons. Sequenced material: blood, taken from a patient whose treatment included radiotherapy and nephrectomy. These receptors were collected from a woman aged 50 to 65 with renal cell carcinoma. The CDR3 runs from the conserved cysteine through the conserved F or W. Fields, in order: V gene, J gene, clone size, D gene, CDR3 DNA, CDR3 protein. D genes are given only for firm matches. Size is omitted from some rows. Given values are once, few, many or a class for expanded clones.

TRBV6-5	TRBJ2-1	.	.	TGTGCCAGCCTCCAAGACCATGAGCAGTTCTTC	CASLQDHEQFF
TRBV27	TRBJ2-2	.	TRBD1	TGTGCCAGCAGTAAGGGACAGTTGGACACCGGGGAGCTGTTTTTT	CASSKGQLDTGELFF
TRBV7-2	TRBJ2-3	.	TRBD2	TGTGCCAGCAGCTTAGCTCCCCTAGCGGGAGGTACTGATACGCAGTATTTT	CASSLAPLAGGTDTQYF
TRBV4-2	TRBJ2-3	once	.	TGTGCCAGCAGCCAAGAAGCGGCGATGACAGATACGCAGTATTTT	CASSQEAAMTDTQYF
TRBV18	TRBJ1-1	few	.	TGTGCCAGCTCACTGGACACGGCCACTGAAGCTTTCTTT	CASSLDTATEAFF
TRBV7-2	TRBJ2-1	.	.	TGTGCCAGCAGCTTAGTTCCGGGGACGGGGAATGAGCAGTTCTTC	CASSLVPGTGNEQFF
TRBV18	TRBJ2-5	few	TRBD1	TGTGCCAGCTCACTCGGGACAGGGGGCGTGGAGACCCAGTACTTC	CASSLGTGGVETQYF
TRBV5-6	TRBJ2-5	.	TRBD2	TGTGCCAGCAGCGCCTCCCCTAGCGGCCAAGAGACCCAGTACTTC	CASSASPSGQETQYF
TRBV10-3	TRBJ1-1	.	.	TGTGCCATCTTAATCAAGGGGGTGCGGGAGAGGAACACTGAAGCTTTCTTT	CAILIKGVRERNTEAFF
TRBV10-1	TRBJ2-2	few	.	TGCGCCAGCAGTCCTCTTAACGGGAGTAACACCGGGGAGCTGTTTTTT	CASSPLNGSNTGELFF
TRBV28	TRBJ1-1	once	TRBD1	TGTGCCAGCCCCGGTTCGACAGGGGAGGACACTGAAGCTTTCTTT	CASPGSTGEDTEAFF
TRBV4-1	TRBJ2-5	.	.	TGCGCCAGCAGCCAAGGAGCTTTCCAAGAGACCCAGTACTTC	CASSQGAFQETQYF
TRBV11-1	TRBJ2-7	once	.	TGTGCCAGCAGCTTGGCAGGGGTCTACGAGCAGTACTTC	CASSLAGVYEQYF
TRBV2	TRBJ1-2	.	TRBD1	TGTGCCAGCAGTTTTTACGGATTCGGGACAGGTTATGGCTACACCTTC	CASSFYGFGTGYGYTF
TRBV2	TRBJ2-3	.	.	TGTGCCAGCAGTGTCGCGATCGGGGTGGATACGCAGTATTTT	CASSVAIGVDTQYF
TRBV27	TRBJ1-2	few	.	TGTGCCAGCAGTTCTTACAGGGATTATGGCTACACCTTC	CASSSYRDYGYTF
TRBV5-1	TRBJ2-1	.	.	TGCGCCAGCAGCTTGGAAAGCTCCTACAATGAGCAGTTCTTC	CASSLESSYNEQFF
TRBV6-6	TRBJ1-5	.	TRBD1	TGTGCCAGCAGTAGAGCCGGGACAGGGGACAATCAGCCCCAGCATTTT	CASSRAGTGDNQPQHF
TRBV11-3	TRBJ2-2	.	.	TGTGCCAGCAGCCGCGGGGCAGGGAACACCGGGGAGCTGTTTTTT	CASSRGAGNTGELFF
TRBV4-2	TRBJ1-2	.	.	TGTGCCAGCAGCCAAGACAACGAAGAGAAGGGCTACACCTTC	CASSQDNEEKGYTF
TRBV7-2	TRBJ2-3	.	TRBD2	TGTGCGACCCAGCGGGGGCTTCGCACAGATACGCAGTATTTT	CATQRGLRTDTQYF
TRBV6-1	TRBJ1-1	.	.	TGTGCCAGCAGTCCCAGAAACACTGAAGCTTTCTTT	CASSPRNTEAFF
TRBV6-5	TRBJ2-7	.	TRBD1	TGTGCCAGCAGTTTCCACTCGGACAGGGGATACGAGCAGTACTTC	CASSFHSDRGYEQYF
TRBV19	TRBJ1-5	.	.	TGTGCCAGTAGTATGTCAAGAAGGACGGCCAATCAGCCCCAGCATTTT	CASSMSRRTANQPQHF
TRBV7-8	TRBJ1-3	.	.	TGTGCCAGCAGCTTAGCGGGGAGCTCTGGAAACACCATATATTTT	CASSLAGSSGNTIYF
TRBV13	TRBJ2-5	.	TRBD2	TGTGCCAGCAGCTTAGGACGGAGGCGGGGGGGCCCCCAAGAGACCCAGTACTTC	CASSLGRRRGGPQETQYF
TRBV5-6	TRBJ2-1	.	.	TGTGCCAGCAGCCGTCAGGGTAGGTCCAGGGATGAGCAGTTCTTC	CASSRQGRSRDEQFF
TRBV11-2	TRBJ2-7	.	.	TGTGCCAGCAGCTCCCCCACTCTGGGCGGACGAGCCTACGAGCAGTACTTC	CASSSPTLGGRAYEQYF
TRBV18	TRBJ1-2	.	.	TGTGCCAGCTCACCAGCTGGGACTAACGCTAACTATGGCTACACCTTC	CASSPAGTNANYGYTF
TRBV28	TRBJ2-7	.	.	TGTGCCAGCAGTCCCACCTTCGCCTCGGAGGACGAGCAGTACTTC	CASSPTFASEDEQYF
TRBV10-3	TRBJ1-2	.	.	TGTGCCATCAGTCCCCATTCCCTAGCTAACTATGGCTACACCTTC	CAISPHSLANYGYTF
TRBV28	TRBJ2-1	.	TRBD1	TGTGCCAGCAGTTCACTATCGACCGGGACAGGGGGCGAGCAGTTCTTC	CASSSLSTGTGGEQFF
TRBV5-1	TRBJ2-7	.	.	TGCGCCAGCAGCTTGGACAGGCACCCCGCCGAGCAGTACTTC	CASSLDRHPAEQYF
TRBV9	TRBJ2-7	.	TRBD1	TGTGCCAGCAGCGTAGAGACAGGGGTATCCTACGAGCAGTACTTC	CASSVETGVSYEQYF
TRBV29-1	TRBJ2-7	.	TRBD1	TGCGGGACAGGATTGTACGAGCAGTACTTC	CGTGLYEQYF
TRBV15	TRBJ2-5	.	TRBD2	TGTGCCGCGACGAGCGGGGGTCAAGAGACCCAGTACTTC	CAATSGGQETQYF
TRBV14	TRBJ2-5	.	.	TGTGCCAGCAGCCAAGAGGTCGGGCGGGGTGAGACCCAGTACTTC	CASSQEVGRGETQYF
TRBV25-1	TRBJ2-7	.	TRBD1	TGTGCCAGCAGTCCCCGGGGGCAGGGGGCGCAGGGCGAGCAGTACTTC	CASSPRGQGAQGEQYF
TRBV27	TRBJ2-7	.	TRBD2	TGTGCCAGCAGGACCCGGGAGGCCCTAAGGGAGCAGTACTTC	CASRTREALREQYF
TRBV14	TRBJ2-5	once	.	TGTGCCAGCAGCCCCTTAGTACAAGAGACCCAGTACTTC	CASSPLVQETQYF
TRBV6-5	TRBJ2-7	.	.	TGTGCCAGCAGTACCCTCCGGGAAGGGACCTACGAGCAGTACTTC	CASSTLREGTYEQYF
TRBV9	TRBJ1-1	.	TRBD1	TGTGCCAGCAGTCCGGGACAGGGTAGGCCTGAAGCTTTCTTT	CASSPGQGRPEAFF
TRBV7-6	TRBJ2-1	.	TRBD1	TGTGCCAGCAGCTCCCAACTGGACAGGGCCAATGAGCAGTTCTTC	CASSSQLDRANEQFF
TRBV7-9	TRBJ2-5	.	TRBD2	TGTGCCAGCAGCCTACGGAGCGGGAGGGAGACCCAGTACTTC	CASSLRSGRETQYF
TRBV5-8	TRBJ1-1	few	.	TGTGCCAGCAGCTTGTCTGCCGACACTGAAGCTTTCTTT	CASSLSADTEAFF
TRBV27	TRBJ1-1	.	.	TGTGCCAGCATCGATTCGGCCCGCGGGGACACTGAAGCTTTCTTT	CASIDSARGDTEAFF
TRBV11-2	TRBJ1-5	.	.	TGTGCCAGCAGCTTAGAAACAGGCATAGGACAGCCCCAGCATTTT	CASSLETGIGQPQHF
TRBV10-3	TRBJ2-7	.	TRBD1	TGTGCCATCAGTGCGAACCCCGGGACAGGGGAGGACTATTTC	CAISANPGTGEDYF
TRBV13	TRBJ2-7	.	.	TGTGCCAGCAGCTTAGGGCCAGGGACCTACGAGCAGTACTTC	CASSLGPGTYEQYF
TRBV6-5	TRBJ1-4	.	.	TGTGCCAGCAGTTACTCGGCGGCCGAAAAACTGTTTTTT	CASSYSAAEKLFF
TRBV5-1	TRBJ2-3	few	TRBD1	TGCGCCAGCAGCATCGGGACAGGTGGCACAGATACGCAGTATTTT	CASSIGTGGTDTQYF
TRBV19	TRBJ2-5	.	TRBD1	TGTGCCAGCACCGGGACAGCCCAAGAGACCCAGTACTTC	CASTGTAQETQYF
TRBV28	TRBJ1-1	few	.	TGTGCCAGCAGTGTCGCGACGAACACTGAAGCTTTCTTT	CASSVATNTEAFF
TRBV7-2	TRBJ1-2	few	.	TGTGCCAGCAGCCCCGGCCCCTCCGAGGTCTATGGCTACACCTTC	CASSPGPSEVYGYTF